Here is one T cell receptor (beta chain) with its context. Profiled with immunoSEQ multiplex PCR; TCRdb holds only in-frame clones, not every one. The table shows around 470,000 clones, with 89% occurring only once. This sample is part of a study of blood T cell repertoires in COVID-19. Overall study context: Acute and convalescent COVID-19 samples came from the United States, Italy and Spain.

V lost 3 bases and J 6 bases, leaving 5 bases between the germline ends. This CDR3 has 12 residues. The germline V gene encodes CDR1 SNHLY and CDR2 FYNNEI. The chain links TRBV2 to TRBJ2-2; D perhaps matches TRBD2 (5 bases). This receptor was identified in a man younger than 35 with COVID-19, enrolled during active disease. Sequencing was carried out using peripheral blood. This chain's CDR3 is CASSERAGELFF. In DNA, the CDR3 is TGTGCCAGCAGTGAGCGGGCCGGGGAGCTGTTTTTT.